The 10 T cell receptor beta chains below come from one sample, sequenced in a study of cytomegalovirus exposure and HLA in healthy donors. With 60 Vbeta and 13 Jbeta primers, the PCR was carried out. Sequencing used immunoSEQ multiplex PCR; TCRdb keeps in-frame clones, though not all of them. The data contain under 300,000 clones, 70% to 90% of them singletons. Sequencing was carried out using PBMCs. The receptors shown here come from a woman between 55 and 75 years old in good health and CMV-seropositive.

Only a few counts were recorded for this clone. V gene TRBV14 combines with J gene TRBJ2-2; a possible D gene is TRBD1 (6 bases). This CDR3 has 17 residues. From germline, CDR1 is SGHDN and CDR2 FVKESK. Trimming removed 3 bases at V and 6 bases at J, with 20 bases between. The CDR3: CASSHRKGNRVAGELFF. For the CDR3, the DNA is TGTGCCAGCAGCCACCGCAAGGGGAACAGGGTTGCCGGGGAGCTGTTTTTT. Complete variable domain (other parts from reference TRBV14 and TRBJ2-2): EAGVTQFPSHSVIEKGQTVTLRCDPISGHDNLYWYRRVMGKEIKFLLHFVKESKQDESGMPNNRFLAERTGGTYSTLKVQPAELEDSGVYFCASSHRKGNRVAGELFFGEGSRLTVL.

V and J are TRBV19 and TRBJ2-7; tentatively, D is TRBD2 (6 bases). The germline V gene encodes CDR1 LNHDA and CDR2 SQIVND (reference sequence). The CDR3 length is 15 residues. V was clipped by 3 bases and J by 4 bases, with 16 bases between them. The CDR3 here is CASSMTEGVGYEQYF. CDR3 sequence (DNA): TGTGCCAGTAGTATGACGGAGGGAGTTGGTTACGAGCAGTACTTC.

The V gene is TRBV27, the J gene TRBJ1-1; 7 bases match TRBD1. Germline loops: CDR1 MNHEY, CDR2 SMNVEV (reference sequence). The J segment lost 3 bases and the V segment lost 7 bases, leaving 8 bases of the junction unmatched. This CDR3 comprises 14 residues. This CDR3 is CASTRTGVHTEAFF. The CDR3 DNA follows: TGTGCCAGCACTAGGACAGGAGTTCACACTGAAGCTTTCTTT.

This rearrangement joins TRBV10-3 to TRBJ2-1; 12 nucleotides match TRBD2. V lost 10 bases to trimming and J lost 4 bases; unmatched junction nucleotides: 2. This CDR3 is 13 amino acids long. CDR1 and CDR2 from the germline V gene are ENHRY and SYGVKD. DNA of the CDR3: TGTGCCACAACTAGCGGGGGGTACAATGAGCAGTTCTTC. This sequence encodes CATTSGGYNEQFF.

The chain couples TRBV20-1 to TRBJ1-2; D is unclear. Germline-derived CDR1 and CDR2 are DFQATT and SNEGSKA (reference sequence). This CDR3 has 11 residues. V shed 2 bases and J shed 8 bases, with 9 bases lying between them. The CDR3 sequence is CSARPGLGYTF. Here the CDR3 DNA reads TGCAGTGCTAGACCCGGGTTGGGCTACACCTTC.

A word on this clone: Other DNA sequences within the sample encode an identical CDR3. The J gene is TRBJ2-7, the V gene TRBV5-1, with D possibly TRBD2 on 5 matching bases. Germline lookup yields CDR1 SGHRS and CDR2 YFSETQ. Deletions cut 1 base from V and 4 bases from J, with 6 bases between. The CDR3 covers 12 residues. CDR3 amino acids: CASSLSGYEQYF. The CDR3 DNA follows: TGCGCCAGCAGCTTGTCGGGGTACGAGCAGTACTTC. Using reference TRBV5-1 and TRBJ2-7 for the parts outside the CDR3, the full variable domain is KAGVTQTPRYLIKTRGQQVTLSCSPISGHRSVSWYQQTPGQGLQFLFEYFSETQRNKGNFPGRFSGRQFSNSRSEMNVSTLELGDSALYLCASSLSGYEQYFGPGTRLTVT.

V and J are TRBV4-1 and TRBJ2-7; TRBD1 matches 10 bases. The V gene end was trimmed by 4 bases and the J gene end by 3 bases; junction bases not matched to a gene: 6. The CDR3 consists of 15 residues. Germline lookup yields CDR1 MGHRA and CDR2 YSYEKL. Here the CDR3 DNA reads TGCGCCAGCAGCCGGGGGACAGGGGAAAGCTACGAGCAGTACTTC. Translation gives CASSRGTGESYEQYF.

The chain links TRBV9 to TRBJ1-5, with D possibly matching TRBD1 (6 bases). V lost 3 bases and J lost 3, with 13 bases in between. CDR3 size: 15 residues. Per germline, CDR1 SGDLS and CDR2 YYNGEE. This CDR3 reads CASSAGARDNQPQHF. The CDR3 DNA reads as TGTGCCAGCAGCGCAGGGGCCAGGGACAATCAGCCCCAGCATTTT.

CDR3 sequence reads: CASSYGTGWGNEKLFF. In nucleotides, the CDR3 is TGTGCCAGCAGTTACGGGACAGGTTGGGGTAATGAAAAACTGTTTTTT. The rearrangement uses TRBV6-5 and TRBJ1-4, with 8 bases identical to TRBD1. Trimming took 2 bases from V and 4 from J; bases not matched to a gene: 6. CDR1 is MNHEY and CDR2 is SVGAGI in the germline V gene. The length of the CDR3 is 16 residues.

The DNA of the CDR3 is TGTGCCAGCAGTGAAAGTAGCTACACTACCTACGAGCAGTACTTC. Translating gives CASSESSYTTYEQYF. The V and J genes are TRBV2 and TRBJ2-7; D not resolved. Germline loops: CDR1 SNHLY, CDR2 FYNNEI. CDR3 length equals 15 residues. V lost 2 bases and J lost 2, with 13 bases in between. The full variable domain, rest sourced from reference TRBV2 and TRBJ2-7, is EPEVTQTPSHQVTQMGQEVILRCVPISNHLYFYWYRQILGQKVEFLVSFYNNEISEKSEIFDDQFSVERPDGSNFTLKIRSTKLEDSAMYFCASSESSYTTYEQYFGPGTRLTVT.